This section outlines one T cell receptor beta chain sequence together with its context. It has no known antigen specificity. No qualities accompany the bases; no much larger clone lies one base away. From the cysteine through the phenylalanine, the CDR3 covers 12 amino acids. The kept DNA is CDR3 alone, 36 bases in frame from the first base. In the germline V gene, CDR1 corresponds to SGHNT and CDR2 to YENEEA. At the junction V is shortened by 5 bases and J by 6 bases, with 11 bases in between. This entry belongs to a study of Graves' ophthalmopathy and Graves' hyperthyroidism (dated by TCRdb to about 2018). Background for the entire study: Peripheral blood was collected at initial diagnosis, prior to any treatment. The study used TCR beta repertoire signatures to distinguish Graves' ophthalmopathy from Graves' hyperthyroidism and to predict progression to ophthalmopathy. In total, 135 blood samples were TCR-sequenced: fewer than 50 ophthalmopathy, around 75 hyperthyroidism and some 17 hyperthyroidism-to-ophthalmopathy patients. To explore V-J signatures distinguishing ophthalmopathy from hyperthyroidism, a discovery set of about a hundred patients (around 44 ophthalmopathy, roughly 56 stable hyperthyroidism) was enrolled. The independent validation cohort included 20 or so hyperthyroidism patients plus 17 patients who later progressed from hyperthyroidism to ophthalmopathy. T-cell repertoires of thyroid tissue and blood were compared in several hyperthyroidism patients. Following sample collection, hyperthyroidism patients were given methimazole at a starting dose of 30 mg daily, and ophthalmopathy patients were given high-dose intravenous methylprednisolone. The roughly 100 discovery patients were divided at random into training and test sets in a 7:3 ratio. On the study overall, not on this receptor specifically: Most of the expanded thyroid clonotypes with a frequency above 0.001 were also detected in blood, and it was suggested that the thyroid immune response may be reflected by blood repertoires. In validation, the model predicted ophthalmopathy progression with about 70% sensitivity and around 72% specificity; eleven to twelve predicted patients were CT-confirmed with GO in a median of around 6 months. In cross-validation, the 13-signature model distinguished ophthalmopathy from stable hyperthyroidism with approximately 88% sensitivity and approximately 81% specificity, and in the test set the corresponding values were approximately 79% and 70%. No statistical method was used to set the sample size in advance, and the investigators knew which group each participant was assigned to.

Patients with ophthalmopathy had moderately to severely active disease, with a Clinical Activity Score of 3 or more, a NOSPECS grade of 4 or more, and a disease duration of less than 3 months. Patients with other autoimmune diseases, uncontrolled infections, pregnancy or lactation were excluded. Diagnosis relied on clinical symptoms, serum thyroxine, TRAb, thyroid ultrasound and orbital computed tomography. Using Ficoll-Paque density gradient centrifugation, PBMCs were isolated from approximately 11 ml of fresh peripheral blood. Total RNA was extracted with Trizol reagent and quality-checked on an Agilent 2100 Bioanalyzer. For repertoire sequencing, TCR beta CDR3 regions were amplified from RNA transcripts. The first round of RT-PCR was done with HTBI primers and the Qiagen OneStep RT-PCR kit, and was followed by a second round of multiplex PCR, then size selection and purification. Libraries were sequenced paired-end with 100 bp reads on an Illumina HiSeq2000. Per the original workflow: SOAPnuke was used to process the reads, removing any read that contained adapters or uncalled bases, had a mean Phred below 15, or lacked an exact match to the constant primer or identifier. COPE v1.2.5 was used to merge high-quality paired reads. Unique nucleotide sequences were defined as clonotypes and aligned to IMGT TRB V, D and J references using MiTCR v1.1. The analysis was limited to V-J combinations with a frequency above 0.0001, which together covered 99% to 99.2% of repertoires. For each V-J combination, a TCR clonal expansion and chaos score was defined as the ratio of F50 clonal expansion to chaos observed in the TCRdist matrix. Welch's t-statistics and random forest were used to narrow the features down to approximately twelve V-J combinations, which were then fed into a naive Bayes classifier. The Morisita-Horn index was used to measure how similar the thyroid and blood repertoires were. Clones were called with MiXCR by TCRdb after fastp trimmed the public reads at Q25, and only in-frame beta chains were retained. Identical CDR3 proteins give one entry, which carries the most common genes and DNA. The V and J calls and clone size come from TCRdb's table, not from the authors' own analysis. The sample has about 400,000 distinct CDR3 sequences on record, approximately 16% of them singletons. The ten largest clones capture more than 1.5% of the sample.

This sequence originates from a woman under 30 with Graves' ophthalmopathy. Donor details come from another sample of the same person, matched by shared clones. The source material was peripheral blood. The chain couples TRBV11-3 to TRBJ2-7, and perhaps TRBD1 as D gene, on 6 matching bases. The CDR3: CASSEQGIEQYF. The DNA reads TGTGCCAGCAGCGAACAGGGCATCGAGCAGTACTTC.